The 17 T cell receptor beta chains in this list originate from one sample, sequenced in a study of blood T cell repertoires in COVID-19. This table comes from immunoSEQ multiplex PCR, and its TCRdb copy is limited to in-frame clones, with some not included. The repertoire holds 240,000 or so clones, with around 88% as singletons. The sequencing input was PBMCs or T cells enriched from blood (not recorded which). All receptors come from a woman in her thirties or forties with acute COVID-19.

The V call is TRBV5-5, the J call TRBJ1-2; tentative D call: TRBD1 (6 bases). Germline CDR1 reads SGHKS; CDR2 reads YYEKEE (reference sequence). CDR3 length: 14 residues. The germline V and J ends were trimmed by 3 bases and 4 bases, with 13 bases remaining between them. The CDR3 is CASSSGGQLYGYTF. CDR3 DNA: TGTGCCAGCAGCTCCGGTGGACAGCTCTATGGCTACACCTTC.

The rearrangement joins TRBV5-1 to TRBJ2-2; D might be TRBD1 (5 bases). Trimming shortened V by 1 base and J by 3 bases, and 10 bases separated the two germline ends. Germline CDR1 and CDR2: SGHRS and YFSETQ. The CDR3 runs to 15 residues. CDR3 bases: TGCGCCAGCAGCTTGTTTGGACAAGACACCGGGGAGCTGTTTTTT. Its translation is CASSLFGQDTGELFF.

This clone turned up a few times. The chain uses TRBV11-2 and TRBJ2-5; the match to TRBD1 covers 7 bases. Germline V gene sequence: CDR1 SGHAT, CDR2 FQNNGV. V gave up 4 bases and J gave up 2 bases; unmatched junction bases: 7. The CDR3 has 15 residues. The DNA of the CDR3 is TGTGCCAGCAGCTCAACAGGGGCCGCTCAAGAGACCCAGTACTTC. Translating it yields CASSSTGAAQETQYF.

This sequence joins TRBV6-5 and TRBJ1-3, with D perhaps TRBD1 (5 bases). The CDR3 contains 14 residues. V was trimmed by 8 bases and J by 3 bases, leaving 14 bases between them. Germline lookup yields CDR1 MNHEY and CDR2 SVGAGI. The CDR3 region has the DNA TGTGCCAGCCGCGGGGGGGGTTATGGAAACACCATATATTTT. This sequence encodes CASRGGGYGNTIYF.

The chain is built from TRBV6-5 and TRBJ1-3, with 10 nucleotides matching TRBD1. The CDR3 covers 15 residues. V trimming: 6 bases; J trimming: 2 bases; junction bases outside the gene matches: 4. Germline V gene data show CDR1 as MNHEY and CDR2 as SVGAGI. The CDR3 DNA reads TGTGCCAGCAGCCAAGGGACAGGGGCTGGAAACACCATATATTTT. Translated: CASSQGTGAGNTIYF.

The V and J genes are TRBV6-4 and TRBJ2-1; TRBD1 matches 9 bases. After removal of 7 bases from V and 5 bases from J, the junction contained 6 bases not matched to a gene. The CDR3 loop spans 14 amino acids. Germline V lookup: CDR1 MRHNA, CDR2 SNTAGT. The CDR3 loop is CASTGQGPNNEQFF. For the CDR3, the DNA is TGTGCCAGCACCGGACAGGGGCCCAACAATGAGCAGTTCTTC.

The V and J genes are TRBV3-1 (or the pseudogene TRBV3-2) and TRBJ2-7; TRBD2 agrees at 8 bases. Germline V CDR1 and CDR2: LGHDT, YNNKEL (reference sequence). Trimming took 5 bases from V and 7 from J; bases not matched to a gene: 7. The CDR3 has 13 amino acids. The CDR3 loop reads CASSSRLAREQYF. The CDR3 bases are TGTGCCAGCAGCTCCAGACTAGCGAGAGAGCAGTACTTC.

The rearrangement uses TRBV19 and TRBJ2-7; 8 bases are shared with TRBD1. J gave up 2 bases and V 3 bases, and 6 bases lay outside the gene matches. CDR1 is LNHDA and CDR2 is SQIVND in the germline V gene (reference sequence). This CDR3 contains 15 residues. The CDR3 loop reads CASSIGQGAPYEQYF. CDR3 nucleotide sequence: TGTGCCAGTAGTATTGGACAGGGAGCCCCCTACGAGCAGTACTTC.

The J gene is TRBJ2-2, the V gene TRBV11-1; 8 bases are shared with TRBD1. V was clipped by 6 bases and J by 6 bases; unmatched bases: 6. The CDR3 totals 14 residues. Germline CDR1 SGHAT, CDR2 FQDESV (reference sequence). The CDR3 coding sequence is TGTGCCAGCAGAAAGACAGGGGTTCCCGGGGAGCTGTTTTTT. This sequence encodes CASRKTGVPGELFF.

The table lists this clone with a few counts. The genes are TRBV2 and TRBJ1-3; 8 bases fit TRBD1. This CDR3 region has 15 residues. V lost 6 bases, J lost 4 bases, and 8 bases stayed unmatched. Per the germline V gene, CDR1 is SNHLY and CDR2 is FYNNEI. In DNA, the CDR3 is TGTGCCAGCAGGACAGGGGTCTTTTCCGGAAACACCATATATTTT. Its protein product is CASRTGVFSGNTIYF.

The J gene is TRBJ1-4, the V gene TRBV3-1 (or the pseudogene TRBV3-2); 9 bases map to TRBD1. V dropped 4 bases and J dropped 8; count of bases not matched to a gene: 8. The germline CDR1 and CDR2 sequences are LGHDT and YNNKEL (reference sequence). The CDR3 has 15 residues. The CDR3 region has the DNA TGTGCCAGCAGCCCGGCGGGACAGGGTGGCGAAAAACTGTTTTTT. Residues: CASSPAGQGGEKLFF.

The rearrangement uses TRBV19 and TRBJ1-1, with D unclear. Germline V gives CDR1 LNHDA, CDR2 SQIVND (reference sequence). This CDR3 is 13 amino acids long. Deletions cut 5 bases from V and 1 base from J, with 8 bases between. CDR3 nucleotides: TGTGCCAGTAGTCTGACTCAGAACACTGAAGCTTTCTTT. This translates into CASSLTQNTEAFF.

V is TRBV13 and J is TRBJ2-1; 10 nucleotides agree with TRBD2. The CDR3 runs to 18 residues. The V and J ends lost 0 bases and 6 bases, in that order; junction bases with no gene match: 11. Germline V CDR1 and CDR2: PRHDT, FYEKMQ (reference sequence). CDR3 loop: CASSLGSLRIAGGNEQFF. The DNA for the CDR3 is TGTGCCAGCAGCTTAGGTTCCCTACGGATAGCGGGAGGCAATGAGCAGTTCTTC.

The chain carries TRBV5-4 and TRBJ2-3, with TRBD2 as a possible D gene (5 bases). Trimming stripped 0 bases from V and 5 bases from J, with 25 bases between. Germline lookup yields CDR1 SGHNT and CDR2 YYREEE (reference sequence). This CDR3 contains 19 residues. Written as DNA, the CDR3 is TGTGCCAGCAGCTTGGGAGGCCCCCCTAGTGGGAGAAAGGGAGATACGCAGTATTTT. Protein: CASSLGGPPSGRKGDTQYF.

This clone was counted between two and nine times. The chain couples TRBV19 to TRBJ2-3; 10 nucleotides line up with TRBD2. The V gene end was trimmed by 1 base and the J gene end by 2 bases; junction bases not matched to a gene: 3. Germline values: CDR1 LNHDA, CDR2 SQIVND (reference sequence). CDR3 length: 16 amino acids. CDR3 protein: CASSIGLAGPTDTQYF. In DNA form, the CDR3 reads TGTGCCAGTAGTATAGGACTAGCGGGTCCCACAGATACGCAGTATTTT. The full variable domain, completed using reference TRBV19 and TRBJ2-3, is DGGITQSPKYLFRKEGQNVTLSCEQNLNHDAMYWYRQDPGQGLRLIYYSQIVNDFQKGDIAEGYSVSREKKESFPLTVTSAQKNPTAFYLCASSIGLAGPTDTQYFGPGTRLTVL.

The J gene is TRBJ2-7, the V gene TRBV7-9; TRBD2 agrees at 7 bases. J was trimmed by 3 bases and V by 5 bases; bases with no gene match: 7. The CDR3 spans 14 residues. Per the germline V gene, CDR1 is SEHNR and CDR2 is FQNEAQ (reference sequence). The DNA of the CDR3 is TGTGCCAGCAGCCCCTCGGGACTAAACTACGAGCAGTACTTC. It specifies CASSPSGLNYEQYF.

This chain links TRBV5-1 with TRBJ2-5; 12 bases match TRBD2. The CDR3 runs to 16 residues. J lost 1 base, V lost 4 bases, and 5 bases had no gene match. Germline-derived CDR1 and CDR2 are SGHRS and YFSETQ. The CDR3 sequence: CASSGGTSGLQETQYF. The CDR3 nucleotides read TGCGCCAGCAGCGGAGGGACTAGCGGGCTCCAAGAGACCCAGTACTTC.